These 17 T cell receptor beta chains originate from one sample sequenced in a study of graft-versus-host responses after intestinal transplantation (dated by TCRdb to the early 2020s). The receptor library was made with the immunoSEQ multiplex PCR assay. The table comes from immuneACCESS by way of TCRdb, which keeps in-frame sequences with V and J called. Part of the clones is missing from these tables; in studies checked, under half for an unresolved V gene and the rest for unknown reasons. Here the sample has about 97,000 clones; approximately 90% occur a single time. About 16% of the sample is in the top ten clones. Sequencing was performed on PBMCs, taken approximately 420 days after intestinal transplant. All receptors derive from a human patient who received an intestinal transplant, so some T cells may come from the graft donor.

This clone showed up just once. This chain links TRBV4-1 with TRBJ1-1, with D perhaps matching TRBD1 (5 bases). The CDR3 is made up of 16 amino acids. Germline V gives CDR1 MGHRA, CDR2 YSYEKL. Trimming took 1 base from V and 1 from J, leaving 13 bases between them. CDR3 loop: CASSQAWDQSNTEAFF. CDR3 nucleotide sequence: TGCGCCAGCAGCCAAGCGTGGGACCAATCGAACACTGAAGCTTTCTTT.

The chain couples TRBV5-1 to TRBJ2-3; D is ambiguous. This CDR3 is built from 14 residues. Per germline, CDR1 SGHRS and CDR2 YFSETQ. V gave up 4 bases and J gave up 0 bases, with 9 bases separating them. The CDR3 DNA sequence: TGCGCCAGCAGCACCCAGCCCAGCACAGATACGCAGTATTTT. This translates into CASSTQPSTDTQYF.

This rearrangement joins TRBV5-1 to TRBJ1-2; D might be TRBD1 (6 bases). CDR1 is SGHRS, CDR2 YFSETQ, per germline. Between the trimmed V and J ends, which lost 4 bases and 7 bases, there was a span of 14 bases. There are 13 residues in the CDR3. CDR3: CASSPSRGPGYTF. The CDR3 DNA reads TGCGCCAGCAGCCCCTCGCGGGGGCCTGGCTACACCTTC.

This clone was seen only once. The chain employs TRBV11-2 and TRBJ2-5, with a possible D match to TRBD2 (6 bases). V lost 0 bases to trimming and J lost 2 bases, with 13 bases between them. The CDR3 is 16 residues long. Germline loops: CDR1 SGHAT, CDR2 FQNNGV. CDR3 sequence reads: CASSLDLGGGQETQYF. In DNA form, the CDR3 reads TGTGCCAGCAGCTTAGATTTGGGTGGGGGGCAAGAGACCCAGTACTTC.

The rearrangement uses TRBV5-1 and TRBJ2-2, with TRBD2 identical over 7 bases. The CDR3 sequence is 13 residues long. V dropped 4 bases and J dropped 3; count of bases not matched to a gene: 0. CDR1 is SGHRS, CDR2 YFSETQ, per germline. CDR3 in DNA: TGCGCCAGCAGCCGGGGGGACACCGGGGAGCTGTTTTTT. This sequence encodes CASSRGDTGELFF.

This clone was detected only once. The chain combines TRBV5-5 with TRBJ2-7; 8 bases fit TRBD1. Germline CDR1 SGHKS, CDR2 YYEKEE (reference sequence). The CDR3 has 12 residues. The trim removed 4 bases at V and 11 bases at J, leaving 8 bases unmatched. CDR3 coding DNA: TGTGCCAGCAGCCGACGGACAGGGTTGGAGTACTTC. This sequence encodes CASSRRTGLEYF. Full variable domain (missing parts from reference TRBV5-5 and TRBJ2-7): DAGVTQSPTHLIKTRGQQVTLRCSPISGHKSVSWYQQVLGQGPQFIFQYYEKEERGRGNFPDRFSARQFPNYSSELNVNALLLGDSALYLCASSRRTGLEYFGPGTRLTVT.

This chain connects TRBV7-3 to TRBJ2-1; 14 bases agree with TRBD2. This CDR3 region has 17 residues. With V trimmed by 5 bases and J by 8 bases, 11 bases remained unmatched. The germline CDR1 and CDR2 sequences are SGHTA and FQGTGA. Written as DNA, the CDR3 is TGTGCCAGCAGCCCGACTAGCGGGGGGGCAGATAGCGATGAGCAGTTCTTC. Protein sequence: CASSPTSGGADSDEQFF. The full variable domain, rest sourced from reference TRBV7-3 and TRBJ2-1, is GAGVSQTPSNKVTEKGKYVELRCDPISGHTALYWYRQSLGQGPEFLIYFQGTGAADDSGLPNDRFFAVRPEGSVSTLKIQRTERGDSAVYLCASSPTSGGADSDEQFFGPGTRLTVL.

Turning to this clone: Other DNA sequences in the sample encode the same CDR3. The chain employs TRBV10-3 and TRBJ2-2; the D gene is possibly TRBD1 (5 bases). The V end was cut by 10 bases, the J end by 3 bases, with 6 bases between. The V gene's germline CDR1 is ENHRY and CDR2 SYGVKD. The CDR3 contains 11 residues. The CDR3 nucleotides are TGTGCCACCAGGGACACCGGGGAGCTGTTTTTT. Its protein product is CATRDTGELFF.

The V and J genes are TRBV5-1 and TRBJ1-1, with D uncertain. V dropped 4 bases and J dropped 0 bases, with 13 bases sitting between them. The CDR3 contains 15 residues. CDR1 SGHRS and CDR2 YFSETQ come from the germline V gene. The CDR3 region has the DNA TGCGCCAGCAGCCTTTTCGCCAGGTTGAACACTGAAGCTTTCTTT. Encoded protein: CASSLFARLNTEAFF.

This rearrangement joins TRBV18 to TRBJ1-4; D unresolved. Germline V lookup: CDR1 KGHSH, CDR2 LQKENI. V lost 1 base and J lost 5, with 11 bases in between. This CDR3 is built from 15 residues. The CDR3 sequence is CASSPRSERNEKLFF. DNA of the CDR3: TGTGCCAGCTCACCACGGTCGGAACGAAATGAAAAACTGTTTTTT.

The V and J genes are TRBV7-9 and TRBJ1-1; D is perhaps TRBD1 (6 bases). The CDR3 is 15 residues long. The V end was cut by 1 base, the J end by 3 bases, with 12 bases between. Germline V gene data show CDR1 as SEHNR and CDR2 as FQNEAQ (reference sequence). The DNA of the CDR3 is TGTGCCAGCAGCTTAGTCGTCTACAGGGACACTGAAGCTTTCTTT. Its translation: CASSLVVYRDTEAFF.

The chain is built from TRBV6-4 and TRBJ2-3; the match to TRBD2 covers 13 bases. The CDR3 covers 14 residues. The V segment lost 5 bases and the J segment 4 bases; nucleotides outside the gene matches: 0. Germline-derived CDR1 and CDR2 are MRHNA and SNTAGT. In nucleotides, the CDR3 is TGTGCCAGCAGTACTAGCGGGGGGGCAGATACGCAGTATTTT. Its translation is CASSTSGGADTQYF.

Here the CDR3 reads CASIPAGVSGGYTF. The CDR3 DNA is TGTGCCAGCATCCCGGCGGGGGTGTCTGGTGGCTACACCTTC. This rearrangement joins TRBV25-1 to TRBJ1-2; weak D call: TRBD1 (5 bases). V was cut by 7 bases and J by 7 bases, with 19 bases left in between. The CDR3 has 14 amino acids. CDR1 is MGHDK and CDR2 is SYGVNS in the germline V gene.

The rearrangement joins TRBV2 to TRBJ1-6; D uncertain. CDR3 size: 13 residues. Germline CDR1 reads SNHLY; CDR2 reads FYNNEI. Deletions cut 4 bases from V and 10 bases from J, with 11 bases between. The CDR3 spells CASSVISGSPLHF. The CDR3 nucleotides are TGTGCCAGCAGTGTAATATCAGGCTCACCCCTCCACTTT. The full variable domain, with the rest looked up from reference TRBV2 and TRBJ1-6, is EPEVTQTPSHQVTQMGQEVILRCVPISNHLYFYWYRQILGQKVEFLVSFYNNEISEKSEIFDDQFSVERPDGSNFTLKIRSTKLEDSAMYFCASSVISGSPLHFGNGTRLTVT.

The chain links TRBV4-1 to TRBJ2-2, with a weak D call TRBD1 (6 bases). Germline CDR1 MGHRA, CDR2 YSYEKL. This CDR3 has 16 amino acids. The ends were cut back, 1 base at V and 0 bases at J, with 9 bases in the middle. CDR3 amino acids: CASSQVGTPNTGELFF. DNA for the CDR3: TGCGCCAGCAGCCAAGTTGGGACACCGAACACCGGGGAGCTGTTTTTT.

This chain connects TRBV6-5 to TRBJ2-5, with D unresolved. CDR1 and CDR2 from the germline V gene are MNHEY and SVGAGI. This CDR3 has 13 residues. Trimming left V 6 bases short and J 1 base short, with 9 bases between. CDR3 in amino acids: CASRKTVQETQYF. Written as DNA, the CDR3 is TGTGCCAGCAGAAAAACAGTCCAAGAGACCCAGTACTTC.

This chain links TRBV6-5 with TRBJ1-6; D gene uncertain. The germline gives CDR1 MNHEY, CDR2 SVGAGI. There are 16 residues in the CDR3. Trimming pared 2 bases from V and 8 bases from J, leaving 16 bases between. CDR3 region: CASSYARRAGDSPLHF. The CDR3 DNA sequence: TGTGCCAGCAGTTACGCGAGGAGGGCAGGAGATTCACCCCTCCACTTT.